Listed below are T cell receptor beta chains from one sample, sequenced in a study of OX40 agonist ivuxolimab in advanced cancers. The repertoire was sequenced with immunoSEQ multiplex PCR; TCRdb's copy has only in-frame clones and lacks some. The sample has more than 90,000 clones, approximately 83% seen once. The specimen was CD4+ or CD8+ T cells sorted from blood, collected in a trial of the OX40 agonist ivuxolimab. Receptors originate from an adult with an advanced solid tumor such as melanoma, head and neck, liver or kidney cancer. Both conserved end residues are part of each CDR3. The order of the fields is CDR3 protein, J gene, V gene.

CASSVGGGSAGELFF	TRBJ2-2	TRBV9
CASSFGGTMGETQYF	TRBJ2-5	TRBV5-6
CASSVGQGDQPQHF	TRBJ1-5	TRBV5-1
CATSRFDSEETQYF	TRBJ2-5	TRBV15
CAISDSNRGTEAFF	TRBJ1-1	TRBV10-3
CASSYRQGYEQYF	TRBJ2-7	TRBV6-5
CASSLAGLGNYEQYF	TRBJ2-7	TRBV7-9
CASSLWRTDYYTF	TRBJ1-2	TRBV28
CASSLLEGAGETQYF	TRBJ2-5	TRBV9
CASSLDGTRGANVLTF	TRBJ2-6	TRBV7-3
CASSLTGFTGELFF	TRBJ2-2	TRBV7-2
CASSRTSGTYEQYF	TRBJ2-7	TRBV7-2
CASSYRQNSNQPQHF	TRBJ1-5	TRBV6-6
CASTNGVSNTF	TRBJ1-2	TRBV6-4
CASSQDPRPMGGYTF	TRBJ1-2	TRBV4-3
CASSNRGLNTGELFF	TRBJ2-2	TRBV25-1
CASSLSGQGGYGYTF	TRBJ1-2	TRBV7-9
CASSEGGVGNIQYF	TRBJ2-4	TRBV6-1
CASSVRQGYGYTF	TRBJ1-2	TRBV7-9
CASRPRTGAGNTIYF	TRBJ1-3	TRBV6-1
CASRPQEGVGTPLHF	TRBJ1-6	TRBV28
CATFLDYGYTF	TRBJ1-2	TRBV2
CASSLGQGTHGYTF	TRBJ1-2	TRBV7-2
CASSHRVRDSYNSPLHF	TRBJ1-6	TRBV7-6
CASSPGTSVTDTQYF	TRBJ2-3	TRBV5-1
CASSLRRNYGYTF	TRBJ1-2	TRBV5-6
CASSLWGLAFF	TRBJ1-1	TRBV7-7
CASSQSDNYGYTF	TRBJ1-2	TRBV4-2
CASSFLERRPEGPQHF	TRBJ1-5	TRBV28
CASSGRRPDTQYF	TRBJ2-3	TRBV25-1
CASSSLGVQYF	TRBJ2-7	TRBV5-1